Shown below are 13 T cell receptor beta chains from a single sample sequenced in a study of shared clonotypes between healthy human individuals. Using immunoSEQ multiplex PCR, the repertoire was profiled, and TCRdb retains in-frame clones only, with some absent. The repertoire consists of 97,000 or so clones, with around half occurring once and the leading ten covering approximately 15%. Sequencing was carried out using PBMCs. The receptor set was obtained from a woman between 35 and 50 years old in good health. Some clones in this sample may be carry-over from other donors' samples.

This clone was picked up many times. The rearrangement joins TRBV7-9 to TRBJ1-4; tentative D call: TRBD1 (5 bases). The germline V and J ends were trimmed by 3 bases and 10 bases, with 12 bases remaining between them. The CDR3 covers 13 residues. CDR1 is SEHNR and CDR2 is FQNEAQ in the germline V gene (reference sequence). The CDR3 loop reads CASSFGGEGKLFF. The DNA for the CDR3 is TGTGCCAGCAGCTTTGGGGGTGAGGGAAAACTGTTTTTT.

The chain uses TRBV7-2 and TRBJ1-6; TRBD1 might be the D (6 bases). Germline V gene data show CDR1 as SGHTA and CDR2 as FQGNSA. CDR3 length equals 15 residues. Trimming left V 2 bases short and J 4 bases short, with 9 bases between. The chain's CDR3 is CASSLLGAYNSPLHF. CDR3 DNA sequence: TGTGCCAGCAGCTTATTGGGGGCGTATAATTCACCCCTCCACTTT.

CDR3: CSVERAGFGCGYTF. As DNA, the CDR3 is TGCAGCGTTGAAAGGGCGGGTTTCGGCTGTGGCTACACCTTC. The chain recombines TRBV29-1 with TRBJ1-2; D is uncertain. Trimming left V 2 bases short and J 7 bases short, with 17 bases between. The CDR3 extends over 14 amino acids. Germline CDR1 is SQVTM and CDR2 is ANQGSEA.

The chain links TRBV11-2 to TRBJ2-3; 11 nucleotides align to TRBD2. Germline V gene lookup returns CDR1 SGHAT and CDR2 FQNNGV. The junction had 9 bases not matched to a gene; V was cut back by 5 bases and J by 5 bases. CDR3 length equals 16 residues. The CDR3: CASSPFSGRAQDTQYF. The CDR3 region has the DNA TGTGCCAGCAGCCCATTTAGCGGGAGGGCCCAAGATACGCAGTATTTT. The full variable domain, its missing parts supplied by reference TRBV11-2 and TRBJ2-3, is EAGVAQSPRYKIIEKRQSVAFWCNPISGHATLYWYQQILGQGPKLLIQFQNNGVVDDSQLPKDRFSAERLKGVDSTLKIQPAKLEDSAVYLCASSPFSGRAQDTQYFGPGTRLTVL.

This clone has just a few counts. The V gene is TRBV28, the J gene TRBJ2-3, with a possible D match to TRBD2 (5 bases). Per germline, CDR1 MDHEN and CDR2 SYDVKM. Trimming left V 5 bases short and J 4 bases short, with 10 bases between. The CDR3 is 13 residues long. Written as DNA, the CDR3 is TGTGCCAGCAGTCCCCCCGGGGCAGATACGCAGTATTTT. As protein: CASSPPGADTQYF.

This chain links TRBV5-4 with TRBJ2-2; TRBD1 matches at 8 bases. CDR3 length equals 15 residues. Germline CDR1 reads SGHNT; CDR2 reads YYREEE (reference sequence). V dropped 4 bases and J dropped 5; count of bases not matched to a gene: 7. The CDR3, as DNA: TGTGCCAGCAGCCTGGGACAGGAAGAGACCGGGGAGCTGTTTTTT. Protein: CASSLGQEETGELFF.

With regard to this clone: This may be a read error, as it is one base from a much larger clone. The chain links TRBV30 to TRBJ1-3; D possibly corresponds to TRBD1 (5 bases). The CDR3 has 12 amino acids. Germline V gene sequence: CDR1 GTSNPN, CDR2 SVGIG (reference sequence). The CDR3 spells CACEGFGNAIYF. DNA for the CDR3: TGTGCCTGCGAGGGGTTCGGAAACGCCATATATTTT.

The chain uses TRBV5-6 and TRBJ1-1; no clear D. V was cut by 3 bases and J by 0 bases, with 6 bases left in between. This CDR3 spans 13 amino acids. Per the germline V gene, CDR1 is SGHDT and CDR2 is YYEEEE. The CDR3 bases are TGTGCCAGCAGCTCTACAGTGAACACTGAAGCTTTCTTT. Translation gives CASSSTVNTEAFF.

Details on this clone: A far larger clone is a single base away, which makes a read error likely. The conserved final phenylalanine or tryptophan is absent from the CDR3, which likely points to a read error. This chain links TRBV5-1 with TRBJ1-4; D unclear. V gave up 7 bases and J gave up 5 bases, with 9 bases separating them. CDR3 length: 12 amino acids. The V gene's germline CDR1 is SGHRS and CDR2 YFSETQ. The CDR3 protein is CASGLSNEKLFS. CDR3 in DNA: TGCGCCAGCGGCCTCTCAAATGAAAAACTGTTTTCT.

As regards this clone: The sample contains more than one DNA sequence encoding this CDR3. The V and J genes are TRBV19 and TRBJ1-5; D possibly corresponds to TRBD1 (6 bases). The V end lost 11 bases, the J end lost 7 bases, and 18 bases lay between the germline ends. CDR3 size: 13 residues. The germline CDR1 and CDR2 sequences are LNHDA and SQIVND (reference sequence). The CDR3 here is CAAVGGFGQPQHF. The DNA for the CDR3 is TGTGCCGCTGTGGGGGGCTTTGGACAGCCCCAGCATTTT.

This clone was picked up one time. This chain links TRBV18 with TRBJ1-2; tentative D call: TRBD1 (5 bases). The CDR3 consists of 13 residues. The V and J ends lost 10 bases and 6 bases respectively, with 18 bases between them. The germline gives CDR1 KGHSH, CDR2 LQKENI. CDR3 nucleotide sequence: TGTGCCACGTCAGGCGGTTTAGGGGATGGCTACACCTTC. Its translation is CATSGGLGDGYTF.

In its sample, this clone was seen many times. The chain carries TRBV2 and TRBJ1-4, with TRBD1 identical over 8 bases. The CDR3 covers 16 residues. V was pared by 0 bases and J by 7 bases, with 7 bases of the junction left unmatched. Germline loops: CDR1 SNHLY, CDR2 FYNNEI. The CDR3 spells CASSEAPGGRGEKLFF. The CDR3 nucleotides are TGTGCCAGCAGTGAAGCACCAGGGGGCCGGGGTGAAAAACTGTTTTTT.

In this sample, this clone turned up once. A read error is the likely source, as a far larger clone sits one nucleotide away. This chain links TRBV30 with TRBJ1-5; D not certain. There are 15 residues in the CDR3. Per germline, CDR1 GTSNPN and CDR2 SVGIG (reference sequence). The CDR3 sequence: CAWTSGMYSNQLQHF. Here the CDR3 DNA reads TGTGCCTGGACCTCGGGGATGTATAGCAATCAGCTCCAGCATTTT.